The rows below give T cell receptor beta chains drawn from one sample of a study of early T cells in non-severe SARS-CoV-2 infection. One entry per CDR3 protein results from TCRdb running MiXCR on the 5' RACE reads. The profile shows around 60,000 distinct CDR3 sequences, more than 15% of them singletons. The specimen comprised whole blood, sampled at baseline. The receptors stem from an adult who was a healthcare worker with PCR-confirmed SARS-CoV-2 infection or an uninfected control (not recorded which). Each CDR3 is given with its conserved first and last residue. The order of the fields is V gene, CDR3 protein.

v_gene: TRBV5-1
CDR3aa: CASSFRQPNTGELFF

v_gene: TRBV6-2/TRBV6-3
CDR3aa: CASSTQGSNQPQHF

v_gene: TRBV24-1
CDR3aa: CATIRTGQTSYNSPLHF

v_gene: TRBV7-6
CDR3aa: CASSPNPGTYEQYF

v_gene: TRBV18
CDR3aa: CASSPLTGGLLGNEQFF

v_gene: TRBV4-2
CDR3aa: CASTKKGAGETGELFF

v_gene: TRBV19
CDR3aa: CASSSPQLLYQPQHF

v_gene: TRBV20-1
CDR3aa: CSASLEPDTQYF

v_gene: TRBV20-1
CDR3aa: CSARGRNHYTDTQYF

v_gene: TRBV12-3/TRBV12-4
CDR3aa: CASSLRRVDQPQHF

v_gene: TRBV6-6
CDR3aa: CASSYGSGRARGAKNIQYF

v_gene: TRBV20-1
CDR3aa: CSALPGLATSYNEQFF

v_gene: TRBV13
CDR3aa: CASSLAGRGYGYTF

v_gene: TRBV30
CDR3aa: CAWRMQGGKETQYF

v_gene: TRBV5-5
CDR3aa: CASSGLTSGANTQYF

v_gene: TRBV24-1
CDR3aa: CASPTPDWRRRTETQYF

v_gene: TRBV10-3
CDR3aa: CAISESEAGMNTEAFF

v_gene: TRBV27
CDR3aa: CASRGGGVNSNQPQHF

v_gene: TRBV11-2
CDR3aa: CASSLPWGGADTQYF

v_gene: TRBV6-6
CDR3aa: CASSQDRGAEAFF

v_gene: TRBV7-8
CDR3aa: CASSSEVGGAEKLFF

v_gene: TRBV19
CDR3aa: CARPRGSRSYEQYF

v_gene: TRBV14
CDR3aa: CASSPTSGLSYNEQFF

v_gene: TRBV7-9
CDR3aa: CASSLPQANSGANVLTF

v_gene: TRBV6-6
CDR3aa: CASSGSDIYGYTF

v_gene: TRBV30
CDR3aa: CAWSGTEAFF

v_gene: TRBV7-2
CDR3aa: CASNPTPTDTQYF

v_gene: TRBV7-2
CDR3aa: CASSLSPATRATDTQYF

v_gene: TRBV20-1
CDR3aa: CSAPEFGNNEQFF

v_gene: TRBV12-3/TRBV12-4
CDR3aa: CASSLQGGVGYEQYF

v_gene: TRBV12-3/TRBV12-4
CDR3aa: CASSIGQSTDTQYF

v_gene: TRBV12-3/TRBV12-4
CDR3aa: CASSSVLRATIYF

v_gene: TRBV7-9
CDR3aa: CASTKGGTGSYEQYF

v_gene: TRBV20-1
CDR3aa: CSARARGMNTEAFF

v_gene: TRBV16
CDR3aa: CASSQSVTGPTEAFF

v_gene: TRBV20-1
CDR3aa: CSGRQKHPYNEQFF

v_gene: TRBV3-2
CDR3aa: CASSPTAGGGEQYF

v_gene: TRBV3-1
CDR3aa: CASSQEPLSGRIDTQYF

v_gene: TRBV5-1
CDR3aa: CASSQHVGNIQYF

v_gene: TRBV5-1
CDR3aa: CASSLGTGASNQPQHF

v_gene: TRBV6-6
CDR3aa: CATTQGAGTEAFF

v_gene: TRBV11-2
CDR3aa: CATGQTEKLFF

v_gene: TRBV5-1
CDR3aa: CASSLFRGSYEQYF

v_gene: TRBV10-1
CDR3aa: CASSEPGTGYNEQFF

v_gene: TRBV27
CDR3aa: CASSIVRGREQFF

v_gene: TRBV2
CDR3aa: CASKASGFNEQFF